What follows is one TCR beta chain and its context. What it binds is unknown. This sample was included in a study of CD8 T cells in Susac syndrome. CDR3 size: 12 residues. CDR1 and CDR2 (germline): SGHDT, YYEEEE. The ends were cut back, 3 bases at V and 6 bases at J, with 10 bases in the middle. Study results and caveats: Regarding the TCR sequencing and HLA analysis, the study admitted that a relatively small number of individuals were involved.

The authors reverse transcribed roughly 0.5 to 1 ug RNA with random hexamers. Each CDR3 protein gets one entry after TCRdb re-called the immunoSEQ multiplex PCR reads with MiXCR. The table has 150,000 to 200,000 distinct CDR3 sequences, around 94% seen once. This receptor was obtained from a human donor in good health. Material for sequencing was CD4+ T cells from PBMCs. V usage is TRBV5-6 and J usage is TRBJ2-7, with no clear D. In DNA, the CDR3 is TGTGCCAGCAGCTATGACATAGGCGAGCAGTACTTC. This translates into CASSYDIGEQYF.